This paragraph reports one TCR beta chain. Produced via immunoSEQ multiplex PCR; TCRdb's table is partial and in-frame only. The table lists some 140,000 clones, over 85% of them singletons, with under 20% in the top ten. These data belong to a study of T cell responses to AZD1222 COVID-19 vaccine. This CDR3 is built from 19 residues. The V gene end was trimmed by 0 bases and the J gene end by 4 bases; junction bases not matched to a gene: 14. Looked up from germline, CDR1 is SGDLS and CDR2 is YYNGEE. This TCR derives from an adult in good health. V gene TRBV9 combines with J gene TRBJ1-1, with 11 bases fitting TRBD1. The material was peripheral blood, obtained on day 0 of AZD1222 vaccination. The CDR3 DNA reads TGTGCCAGCAGCGTAGGAGAGGGGGACAGGGGGAGGTATGGCACTGAAGCTTTCTTT. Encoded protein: CASSVGEGDRGRYGTEAFF. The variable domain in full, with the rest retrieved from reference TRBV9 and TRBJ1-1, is DSGVTQTPKHLITATGQRVTLRCSPRSGDLSVYWYQQSLDQGLQFLIQYYNGEERAKGNILERFSAQQFPDLHSELNLSSLELGDSALYFCASSVGEGDRGRYGTEAFFGQGTRLTVV.